Below are 8 T cell receptor beta chains sequenced from a single sample in a study of technical replicates of blood from several donors. Clones were sequenced by immunoSEQ multiplex PCR, and TCRdb holds only the in-frame ones, with some missing. The sample lists approximately 73,000 clones; 96% were seen once. The sample consisted of T cells isolated from PBMCs. Receptors were obtained from a human donor in good health.

This clone was counted a few times. The rearrangement joins TRBV29-1 to TRBJ2-2, with 11 bases aligning to TRBD2. Germline assignment: CDR1 SQVTM and CDR2 ANQGSEA. With 6 bases clipped from V and 5 bases from J, the junction kept 8 bases outside the gene matches. This CDR3 is built from 15 residues. The CDR3 loop is CSVGPLAGGTGELFF. For the CDR3, the DNA is TGCAGCGTGGGGCCGCTAGCGGGAGGAACCGGGGAGCTGTTTTTT.

V gene TRBV4-3 combines with J gene TRBJ1-2; D is undetermined. Germline V gene sequence: CDR1 LGHNA, CDR2 YSLEER. The CDR3 contains 16 residues. Between the trimmed V and J ends, which lost 0 bases and 2 bases, there was a span of 13 bases. The CDR3 DNA sequence: TGCGCCAGCAGCCAAGAAGGTAATCGGCGGAACTATGGCTACACCTTC. Its translation is CASSQEGNRRNYGYTF.

The rearrangement uses TRBV4-1 and TRBJ2-7; tentative D call: TRBD2 (6 bases). V lost 3 bases and J 5 bases, leaving 11 bases between the germline ends. CDR1 is MGHRA and CDR2 is YSYEKL in the germline V gene. CDR3 size: 13 residues. CDR3 bases: TGCGCCAGCAGCCAGCGGCGGGATGACGAGCAGTACTTC. Translation: CASSQRRDDEQYF.

The chain combines TRBV11-3 with TRBJ2-5; D perhaps matches TRBD2 (5 bases). V lost 6 bases and J 0 bases, leaving 14 bases between the germline ends. The germline CDR1 and CDR2 sequences are SGHNT and YENEEA. The CDR3 consists of 15 residues. In nucleotides, the CDR3 is TGTGCCAGCAGACTAGGTCCCCTGTACCAAGAGACCCAGTACTTC. The encoded protein is CASRLGPLYQETQYF.

This clone was counted a single time. V usage is TRBV29-1 and J usage is TRBJ1-2; D unclear. Germline CDR1 is SQVTM and CDR2 is ANQGSEA. The CDR3 totals 15 residues. With 5 bases removed from V and 4 bases from J, the gap between germline ends came to 20 bases. The CDR3 bases are TGCAGCGTTCCAATGGAAGGGAGTTCGGGCTATGGCTACACCTTC. Residues: CSVPMEGSSGYGYTF.

This clone was picked up one time. The rearrangement uses TRBV11-2 and TRBJ1-2; the match to TRBD1 covers 7 bases. This CDR3 comprises 15 residues. V lost 1 base, J lost 4 bases, and 6 bases stayed unmatched. Germline V gene sequence: CDR1 SGHAT, CDR2 FQNNGV. The DNA for the CDR3 is TGTGCCAGCAGCTTAGGCAGGGGGATTATCTATGGCTACACCTTC. Translation gives CASSLGRGIIYGYTF.

This chain links TRBV7-2 with TRBJ2-5; 9 nucleotides agree with TRBD2. The CDR3 contains 16 residues. Germline loops: CDR1 SGHTA, CDR2 FQGNSA. The V segment lost 4 bases and the J segment 1 base; nucleotides outside the gene matches: 7. The CDR3 DNA follows: TGTGCCAGCAGCTGGGGGAATAGCGGGGGCCAAGAGACCCAGTACTTC. Translation gives CASSWGNSGGQETQYF.

This chain uses TRBV14 with TRBJ2-5, with 7 bases matching TRBD2. The CDR3 spans 15 residues. Germline CDR1 reads SGHDN; CDR2 reads FVKESK. Trimming cost V 3 bases and J 4 bases; bases outside gene matches: 8. In nucleotides, the CDR3 is TGTGCCAGCAGCCAGATAGGACTAGATCCAGAGACCCAGTACTTC. Its translation is CASSQIGLDPETQYF.